The entry below describes one T cell receptor beta chain. Repertoires were generated with immunoSEQ multiplex PCR, while TCRdb's copy carries only in-frame clones and drops some. Of around 300,000 clones detected, approximately 85% appear once; the ten largest clones hold roughly 9.6%. This specimen comes from a study of blood T cell repertoires in COVID-19. The CDR3 consists of 16 residues. After removal of 0 bases from V and 7 bases from J, the junction contained 6 bases not matched to a gene. Germline V gene data show CDR1 as MGHRA and CDR2 as YSYEKL. The sample taken for sequencing was peripheral blood. This receptor was obtained from a woman aged 70 to 79 with acute or convalescent COVID-19. The rearrangement uses TRBV4-1 and TRBJ2-1, with 10 bases lining up with TRBD2. The CDR3 here is CASSQDGVAGGNEQFF. The CDR3 coding sequence is TGCGCCAGCAGCCAAGATGGGGTAGCGGGGGGTAATGAGCAGTTCTTC.